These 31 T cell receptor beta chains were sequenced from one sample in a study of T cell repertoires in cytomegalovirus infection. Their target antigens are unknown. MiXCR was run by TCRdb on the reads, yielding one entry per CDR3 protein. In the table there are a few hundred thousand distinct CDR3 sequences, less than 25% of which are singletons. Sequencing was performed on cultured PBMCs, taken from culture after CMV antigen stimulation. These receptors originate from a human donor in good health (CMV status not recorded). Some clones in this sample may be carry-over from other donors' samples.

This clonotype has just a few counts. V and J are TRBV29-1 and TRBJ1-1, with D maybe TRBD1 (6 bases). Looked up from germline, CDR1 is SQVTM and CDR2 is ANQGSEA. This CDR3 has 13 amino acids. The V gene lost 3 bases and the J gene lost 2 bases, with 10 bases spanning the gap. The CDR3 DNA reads TGCAGCGTTGACAGGGGACTTAACACTGAAGCTTTCTTT. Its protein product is CSVDRGLNTEAFF.

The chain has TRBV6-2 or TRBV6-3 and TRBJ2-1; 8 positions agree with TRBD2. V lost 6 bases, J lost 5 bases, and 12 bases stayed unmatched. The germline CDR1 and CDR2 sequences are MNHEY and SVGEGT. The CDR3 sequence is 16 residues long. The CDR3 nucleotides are TGTGCCAGCAGCCAATCTTATAGCGGGGACCACAATGAGCAGTTCTTC. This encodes CASSQSYSGDHNEQFF.

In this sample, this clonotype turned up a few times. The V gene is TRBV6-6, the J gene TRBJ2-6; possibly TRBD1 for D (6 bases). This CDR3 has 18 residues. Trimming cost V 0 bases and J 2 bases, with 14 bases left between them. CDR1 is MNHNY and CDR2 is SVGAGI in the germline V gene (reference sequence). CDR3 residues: CASSYSVLGAAGANVLTF. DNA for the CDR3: TGTGCCAGCAGTTACTCGGTTCTGGGGGCGGCTGGGGCCAACGTCCTGACTTTC.

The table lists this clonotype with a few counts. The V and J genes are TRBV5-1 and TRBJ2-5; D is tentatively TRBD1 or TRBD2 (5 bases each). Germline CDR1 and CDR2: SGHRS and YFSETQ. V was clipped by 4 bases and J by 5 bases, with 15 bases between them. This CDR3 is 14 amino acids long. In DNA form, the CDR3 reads TGCGCCAGCAGCACCTCCGGGACCCGGGAGACCCAGTACTTC. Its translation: CASSTSGTRETQYF.

CDR3 in amino acids: CASSPKQGGWETQYF. CDR3 coding DNA: TGTGCCAGCTCACCAAAACAGGGGGGCTGGGAGACCCAGTACTTC. V is TRBV18 and J is TRBJ2-5, with TRBD1 identical over 8 bases. Trimming removed 2 bases from V and 5 bases from J; junction bases left unmatched: 7. The germline V gene has CDR1 KGHSH and CDR2 LQKENI. The CDR3 loop spans 15 amino acids. The full variable domain, completed using reference TRBV18 and TRBJ2-5, is NAGVMQNPRHLVRRRGQEARLRCSPMKGHSHVYWYRQLPEEGLKFMVYLQKENIIDESGMPKERFSAEFPKEGPSILRIQQVVRGDSAAYFCASSPKQGGWETQYFGPGTRLLVL.

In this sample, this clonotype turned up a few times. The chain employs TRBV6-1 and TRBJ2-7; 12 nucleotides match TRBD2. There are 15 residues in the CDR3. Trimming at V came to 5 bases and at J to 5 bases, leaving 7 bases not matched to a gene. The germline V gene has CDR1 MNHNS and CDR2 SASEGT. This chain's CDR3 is CASSSTSGSLNEQYV. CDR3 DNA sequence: TGTGCCAGCAGTTCGACTAGCGGGAGTCTAAACGAGCAGTACGTC.

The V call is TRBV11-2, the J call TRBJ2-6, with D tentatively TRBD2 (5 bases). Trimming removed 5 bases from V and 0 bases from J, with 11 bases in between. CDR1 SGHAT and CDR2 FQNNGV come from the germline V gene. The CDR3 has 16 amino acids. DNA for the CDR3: TGTGCCAGCAGCCTCCATGCGGGCTCTGGGGCCAACGTCCTGACTTTC. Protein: CASSLHAGSGANVLTF.

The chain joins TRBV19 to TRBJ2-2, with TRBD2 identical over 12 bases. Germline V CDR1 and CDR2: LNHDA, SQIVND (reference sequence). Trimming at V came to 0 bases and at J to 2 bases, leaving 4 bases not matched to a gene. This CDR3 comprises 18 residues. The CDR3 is CASSIDLAGGPNTGELFF. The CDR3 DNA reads TGTGCCAGTAGTATAGATCTAGCGGGAGGGCCCAACACCGGGGAGCTGTTTTTT.

CDR3 region: CASSQERNTEAFF. In DNA, the CDR3 is TGCGCCAGCAGCCAAGAGCGTAACACTGAAGCTTTCTTT. The chain has TRBV4-1 and TRBJ1-1; D is unclear. Germline CDR1 reads MGHRA; CDR2 reads YSYEKL. This CDR3 has 13 amino acids. Trimming left V 0 bases short and J 2 bases short, with 4 bases between.

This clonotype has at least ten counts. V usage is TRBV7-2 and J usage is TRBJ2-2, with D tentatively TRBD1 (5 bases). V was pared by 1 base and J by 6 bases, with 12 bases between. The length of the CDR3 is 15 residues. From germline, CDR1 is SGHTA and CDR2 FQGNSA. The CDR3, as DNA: TGTGCCAGCAGCTTAGATCAGGGATCGGCCGGGGAGCTGTTTTTT. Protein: CASSLDQGSAGELFF.

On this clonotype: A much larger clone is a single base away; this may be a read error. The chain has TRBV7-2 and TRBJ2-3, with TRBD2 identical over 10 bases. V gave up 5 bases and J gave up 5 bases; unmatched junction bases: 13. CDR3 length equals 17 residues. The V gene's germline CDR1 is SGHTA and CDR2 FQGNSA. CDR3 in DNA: TGTGCCAGCAGCGCCGGACCCGGGGCTAGCGGGAGAGATACGCAGTATTTT. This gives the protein CASSAGPGASGRDTQYF.

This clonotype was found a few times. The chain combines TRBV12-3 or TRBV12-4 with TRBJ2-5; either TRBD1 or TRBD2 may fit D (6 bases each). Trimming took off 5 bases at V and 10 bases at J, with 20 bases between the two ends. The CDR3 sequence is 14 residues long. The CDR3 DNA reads TGTGCCAGCAGTAGGACAGAGGGGGGAGTAGTCCAGTACTTC. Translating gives CASSRTEGGVVQYF.

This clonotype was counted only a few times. CDR3 DNA sequence: TGTGCCAGCAGACGGGACAGGGAAGTGTCGGGCTACGAGCAGTACTTC. It encodes CASRRDREVSGYEQYF. The chain couples TRBV28 to TRBJ2-7; 9 bases are a match to TRBD1. This CDR3 has 16 amino acids. The V gene's germline CDR1 is MDHEN and CDR2 SYDVKM. Germline trimming cut 6 bases from V and 3 bases from J; bases unmatched to any gene: 12.

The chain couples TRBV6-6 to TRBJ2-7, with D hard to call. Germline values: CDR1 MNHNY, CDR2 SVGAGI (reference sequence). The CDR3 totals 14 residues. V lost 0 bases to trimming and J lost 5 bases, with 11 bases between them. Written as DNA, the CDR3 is TGTGCCAGCAGTTACTCCCAGCTTTTAGACGAGCAGTACTTC. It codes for CASSYSQLLDEQYF.

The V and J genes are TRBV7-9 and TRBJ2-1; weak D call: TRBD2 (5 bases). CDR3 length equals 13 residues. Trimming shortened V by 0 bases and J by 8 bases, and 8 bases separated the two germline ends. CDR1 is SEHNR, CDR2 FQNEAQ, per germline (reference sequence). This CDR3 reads CASSLAEVHEQFF. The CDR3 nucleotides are TGTGCCAGCAGCTTAGCGGAGGTCCATGAGCAGTTCTTC.

The CDR3 sequence is CASSLTGFPDTQYF. The DNA of the CDR3 is TGTGCCAGCAGCTTAACCGGTTTCCCAGATACGCAGTATTTT. The chain links TRBV7-2 to TRBJ2-3; D gene uncertain. CDR1 and CDR2 (germline): SGHTA, FQGNSA. V was trimmed by 2 bases and J by 4 bases, leaving 10 bases between them. CDR3 length: 14 residues.

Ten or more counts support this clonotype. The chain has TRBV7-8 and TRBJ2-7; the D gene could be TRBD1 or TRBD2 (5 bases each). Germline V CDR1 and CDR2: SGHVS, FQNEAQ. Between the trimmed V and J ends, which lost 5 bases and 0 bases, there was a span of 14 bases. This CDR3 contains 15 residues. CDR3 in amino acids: CASSNTGTLSYEQYF. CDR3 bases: TGTGCCAGCAGCAACACCGGGACGCTCTCCTACGAGCAGTACTTC.

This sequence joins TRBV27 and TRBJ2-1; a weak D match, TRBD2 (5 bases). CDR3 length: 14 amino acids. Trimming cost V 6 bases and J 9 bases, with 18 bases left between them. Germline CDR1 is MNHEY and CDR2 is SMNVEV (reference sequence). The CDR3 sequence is CASRRAGDYAEQFF. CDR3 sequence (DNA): TGTGCCAGCAGACGAGCCGGGGATTACGCTGAGCAGTTCTTC.

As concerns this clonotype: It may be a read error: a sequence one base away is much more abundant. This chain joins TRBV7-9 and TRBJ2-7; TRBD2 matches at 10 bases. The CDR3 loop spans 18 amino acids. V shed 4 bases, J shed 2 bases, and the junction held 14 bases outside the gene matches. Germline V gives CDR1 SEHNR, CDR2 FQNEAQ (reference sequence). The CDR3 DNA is TGTGCCAGCAGCTCAGCGACGGCTAGCGGGAGCCAGACCTACGAGCAGTACTTC. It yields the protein CASSSATASGSQTYEQYF.

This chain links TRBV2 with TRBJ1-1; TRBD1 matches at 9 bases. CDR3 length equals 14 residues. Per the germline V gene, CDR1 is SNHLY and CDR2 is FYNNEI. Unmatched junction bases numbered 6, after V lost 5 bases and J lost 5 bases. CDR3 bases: TGTGCCAGCAGTCTCACAGGGGGCCGAACTGAAGCTTTCTTT. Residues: CASSLTGGRTEAFF. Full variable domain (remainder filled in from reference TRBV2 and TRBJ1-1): EPEVTQTPSHQVTQMGQEVILRCVPISNHLYFYWYRQILGQKVEFLVSFYNNEISEKSEIFDDQFSVERPDGSNFTLKIRSTKLEDSAMYFCASSLTGGRTEAFFGQGTRLTVV.

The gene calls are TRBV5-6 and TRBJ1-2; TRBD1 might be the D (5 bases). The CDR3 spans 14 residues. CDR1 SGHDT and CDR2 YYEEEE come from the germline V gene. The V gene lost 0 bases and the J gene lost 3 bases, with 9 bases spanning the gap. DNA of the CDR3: TGTGCCAGCAGCTTGGGAGGGGCTCACTATGGCTACACCTTC. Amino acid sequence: CASSLGGAHYGYTF. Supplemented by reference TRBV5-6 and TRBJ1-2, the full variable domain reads DAGVTQSPTHLIKTRGQQVTLRCSPKSGHDTVSWYQQALGQGPQFIFQYYEEEERQRGNFPDRFSGHQFPNYSSELNVNALLLGDSALYLCASSLGGAHYGYTFGSGTRLTVV.

The CDR3 region is CASSLEAGALYNEKLFF. The CDR3 coding sequence is TGTGCCAGCAGCTTAGAGGCTGGTGCCCTCTATAATGAAAAACTGTTTTTT. The rearrangement joins TRBV7-2 to TRBJ1-4; D remains ambiguous. CDR1 is SGHTA and CDR2 is FQGNSA in the germline V gene. The V end was cut by 1 base, the J end by 4 bases, with 16 bases between. The CDR3 is 17 residues long.

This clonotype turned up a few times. CDR3 nucleotide sequence: TGTGCCAGCAGTTACGGGTTAGCGGGAGCAACTACCTACAATGAGCAGTTCTTC. Translation: CASSYGLAGATTYNEQFF. The chain recombines TRBV6-5 with TRBJ2-1, with TRBD2 matching 9 bases. The V gene's germline CDR1 is MNHEY and CDR2 SVGAGI. V was pared by 2 bases and J by 2 bases, with 10 bases of the junction left unmatched. The CDR3 runs to 18 residues.

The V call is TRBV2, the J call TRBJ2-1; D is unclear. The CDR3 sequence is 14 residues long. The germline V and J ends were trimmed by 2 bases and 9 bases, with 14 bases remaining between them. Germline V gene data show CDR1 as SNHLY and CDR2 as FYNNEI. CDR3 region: CASSEKGLDSEQFF. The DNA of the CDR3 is TGTGCCAGCAGTGAAAAAGGGCTAGATTCTGAGCAGTTCTTC.

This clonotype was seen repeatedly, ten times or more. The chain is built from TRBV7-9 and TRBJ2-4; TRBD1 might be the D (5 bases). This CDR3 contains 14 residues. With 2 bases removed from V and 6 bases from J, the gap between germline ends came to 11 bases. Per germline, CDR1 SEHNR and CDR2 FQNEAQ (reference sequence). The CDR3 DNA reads TGTGCCAGCAGCTTAACTCAGGGCCGAAACATTCAGTACTTC. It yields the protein CASSLTQGRNIQYF.

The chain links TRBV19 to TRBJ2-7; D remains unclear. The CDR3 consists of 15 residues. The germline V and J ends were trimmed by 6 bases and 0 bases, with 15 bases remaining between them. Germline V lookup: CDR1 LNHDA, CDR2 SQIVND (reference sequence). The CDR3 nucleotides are TGTGCCAGTAGAGGATGGACCTCTAACTCCTACGAGCAGTACTTC. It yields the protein CASRGWTSNSYEQYF.

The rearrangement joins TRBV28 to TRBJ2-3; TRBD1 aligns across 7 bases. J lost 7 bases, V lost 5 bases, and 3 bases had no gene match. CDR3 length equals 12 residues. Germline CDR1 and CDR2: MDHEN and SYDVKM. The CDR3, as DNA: TGTGCCAGCAGTAAACAGGGGTATACGCAGTATTTT. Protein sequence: CASSKQGYTQYF.

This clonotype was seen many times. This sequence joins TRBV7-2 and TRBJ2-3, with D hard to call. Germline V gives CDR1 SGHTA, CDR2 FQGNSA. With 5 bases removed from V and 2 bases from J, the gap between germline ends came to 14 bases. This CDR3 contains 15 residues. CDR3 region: CASSPLSIPTDTQYF. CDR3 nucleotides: TGTGCCAGCAGCCCGCTTTCGATCCCCACAGATACGCAGTATTTT.

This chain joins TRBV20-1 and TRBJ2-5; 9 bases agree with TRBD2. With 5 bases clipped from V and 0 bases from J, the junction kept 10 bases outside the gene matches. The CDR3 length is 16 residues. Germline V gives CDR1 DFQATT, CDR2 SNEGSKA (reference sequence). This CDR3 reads CSAHELTSGYQETQYF. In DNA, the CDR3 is TGCAGTGCTCATGAGTTGACTAGCGGATACCAAGAGACCCAGTACTTC.

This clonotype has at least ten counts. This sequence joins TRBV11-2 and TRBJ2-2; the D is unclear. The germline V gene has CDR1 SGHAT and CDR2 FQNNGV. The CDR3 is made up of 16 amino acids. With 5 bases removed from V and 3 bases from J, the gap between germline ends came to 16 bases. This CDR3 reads CASSGDSRRYTGELFF. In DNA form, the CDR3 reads TGTGCCAGCAGCGGTGACTCGCGGAGATACACCGGGGAGCTGTTTTTT.

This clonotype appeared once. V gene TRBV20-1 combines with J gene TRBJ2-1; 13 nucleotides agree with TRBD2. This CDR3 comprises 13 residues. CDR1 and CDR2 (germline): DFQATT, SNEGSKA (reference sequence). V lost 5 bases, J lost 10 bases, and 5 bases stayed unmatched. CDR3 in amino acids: CSAGGTSGKEQFF. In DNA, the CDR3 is TGCAGTGCTGGCGGGACTAGCGGGAAGGAGCAGTTCTTC.